This is a list of T cell receptor beta chains from one sample in a study of beta chain features in type 1 diabetes. This table comes from immunoSEQ multiplex PCR, and its TCRdb copy is limited to in-frame clones, with some not included. The sample holds 600,000 or so clones; roughly 12% are singletons and the top ten take around 0.12%. Sequenced: naive CD4+ T cells from blood. The receptors shown here come from a man younger than 40 with type 1 diabetes. Both conserved end residues are part of each CDR3. The order of the fields is clone size, J gene, V gene, D gene, CDR3 DNA, CDR3 protein. D genes are given only for firm matches. Size is omitted from some rows. Given values are once, few, many or a class for expanded clones.

clone_size: NA; j_call: TRBJ1-5; v_call: TRBV2; d_call: NA; cdr3_nt: TGTGCCAGCGGGGGCAGGGAGGGCAATCAGCCCCAGCATTTT; cdr3_aa: CASGGREGNQPQHF
clone_size: once; j_call: TRBJ1-5; v_call: TRBV6-1; d_call: NA; cdr3_nt: TGTGCCAGCAGTGATCTCTTAAATCAGCCCCAGCATTTT; cdr3_aa: CASSDLLNQPQHF
clone_size: few; j_call: TRBJ1-3; v_call: TRBV15; d_call: NA; cdr3_nt: TGTGCCACCAGCCCGTGGGGGAACTCTGGAAACACCATATATTTT; cdr3_aa: CATSPWGNSGNTIYF
clone_size: few; j_call: TRBJ2-6; v_call: TRBV6-6; d_call: NA; cdr3_nt: TGTGCCAGCAAAAGGGCGTCTGGGGCCAACGTCCTGACTTTC; cdr3_aa: CASKRASGANVLTF
clone_size: NA; j_call: TRBJ2-7; v_call: TRBV4-3; d_call: TRBD2; cdr3_nt: TGCGCCAGCAGCCAAACTAGCGGGGGGTCCTACGAGCAGTACTTC; cdr3_aa: CASSQTSGGSYEQYF
clone_size: NA; j_call: TRBJ2-3; v_call: TRBV9; d_call: NA; cdr3_nt: TGTGCCAGCAGCGTAGCCCAGTCCTCCGATACGCAGTATTTT; cdr3_aa: CASSVAQSSDTQYF
clone_size: NA; j_call: TRBJ2-1; v_call: TRBV7-2; d_call: NA; cdr3_nt: TGTGCCAGCAGCCTAAACGGGGTGTCCTACAATGAGCAGTTCTTC; cdr3_aa: CASSLNGVSYNEQFF
clone_size: few; j_call: TRBJ2-3; v_call: TRBV25-1; d_call: NA; cdr3_nt: TGTGCCAGCAGTGAATGGCTAACAGGGCGCACAGATACGCAGTATTTT; cdr3_aa: CASSEWLTGRTDTQYF
clone_size: NA; j_call: TRBJ1-5; v_call: TRBV6-6; d_call: NA; cdr3_nt: TGTGCCAGCAGTTTTGTTAATCAGCCCCAGCATTTT; cdr3_aa: CASSFVNQPQHF
clone_size: NA; j_call: TRBJ2-5; v_call: TRBV30; d_call: TRBD2; cdr3_nt: TGTGCCTGGAGTGCTAGCGGAGAGACCCAGTACTTC; cdr3_aa: CAWSASGETQYF
clone_size: few; j_call: TRBJ2-3; v_call: TRBV7-9; d_call: TRBD2; cdr3_nt: TGTGCCAGCAGCTTAGGAAGCGGGGGGGCCAAGGATACGCAGTATTTT; cdr3_aa: CASSLGSGGAKDTQYF
clone_size: NA; j_call: TRBJ2-1; v_call: TRBV19; d_call: NA; cdr3_nt: TGTGCCAGTAGTATTGGGGGGTCCTACAATGAGCAGTTCTTC; cdr3_aa: CASSIGGSYNEQFF
clone_size: few; j_call: TRBJ2-5; v_call: TRBV30; d_call: TRBD1; cdr3_nt: TGTGCCTGGAGTGTTGGCACAGGGGGTCCTCAAGAGACCCAGTACTTC; cdr3_aa: CAWSVGTGGPQETQYF
clone_size: few; j_call: TRBJ2-1; v_call: TRBV25-1; d_call: TRBD1; cdr3_nt: TGTGCCAGCAGAACCGGGACAGGGTCTCGCGAGCAGTTCTTC; cdr3_aa: CASRTGTGSREQFF
clone_size: few; j_call: TRBJ2-3; v_call: TRBV9; d_call: NA; cdr3_nt: TGTGCCAGCAGCGTAGTCGGAAATTTCGCAGATACGCAGTATTTT; cdr3_aa: CASSVVGNFADTQYF
clone_size: few; j_call: TRBJ2-7; v_call: TRBV25-1; d_call: NA; cdr3_nt: TGTGCCAGCAGTGAAGAGGGGCCGGTGAGCTACGAGCAGTACTTC; cdr3_aa: CASSEEGPVSYEQYF
clone_size: NA; j_call: TRBJ1-1; v_call: TRBV6-5; d_call: TRBD1; cdr3_nt: TGTGCCAGCACCGAGGGACAGGGTAACACTGAAGCTTTCTTT; cdr3_aa: CASTEGQGNTEAFF
clone_size: NA; j_call: TRBJ1-2; v_call: TRBV4-3; d_call: TRBD1; cdr3_nt: TGCGCCAGCAGCCAAACAGACAGGGGAGGAGGCTACACCTTC; cdr3_aa: CASSQTDRGGGYTF
clone_size: few; j_call: TRBJ2-2; v_call: TRBV7-3; d_call: TRBD2; cdr3_nt: TGTGCCAGCAGCTTGACTAGCGCAAACACCGGGGAGCTGTTTTTT; cdr3_aa: CASSLTSANTGELFF
clone_size: NA; j_call: TRBJ2-7; v_call: TRBV19; d_call: NA; cdr3_nt: TGTGCCAGTAGTCTTGCAGGGCCCTACGAGCAGTACTTC; cdr3_aa: CASSLAGPYEQYF